This T cell receptor (beta chain) was obtained from a study of breast tumors, draining lymph nodes, adjacent tissues. General observations from the study: Data only fit, rather than demonstrated, lymph node origin of most tumor T cells.

In the case of this clonotype: Its antigen is as yet unknown.

V was pared by 1 base and J by 7 bases, with 9 bases of the junction left unmatched. The CDR3 has 17 residues. Looked up from germline, CDR1 is DFQATT and CDR2 is SNEGSKA (reference sequence). Breast cancer patients provided tissue from their axillary draining lymph nodes. TCRdb processed the multiplex PCR reads anew with MiXCR; each CDR3 protein has one entry. The sample has some 200,000 distinct CDR3 sequences, about 32% seen once. Sequencing input: axillary lymph node tissue. The clonotype originates from a female donor with breast cancer. Some clones in this sample may be carry-over from other donors' samples. The chain joins TRBV20-1 to TRBJ2-1, with TRBD2 matching 14 bases. CDR3 bases: TGCAGTGCTAGAGTCCCGACTAGCGGGGGGGCCCGAAATGAGCAGTTCTTC. Encoded protein: CSARVPTSGGARNEQFF.